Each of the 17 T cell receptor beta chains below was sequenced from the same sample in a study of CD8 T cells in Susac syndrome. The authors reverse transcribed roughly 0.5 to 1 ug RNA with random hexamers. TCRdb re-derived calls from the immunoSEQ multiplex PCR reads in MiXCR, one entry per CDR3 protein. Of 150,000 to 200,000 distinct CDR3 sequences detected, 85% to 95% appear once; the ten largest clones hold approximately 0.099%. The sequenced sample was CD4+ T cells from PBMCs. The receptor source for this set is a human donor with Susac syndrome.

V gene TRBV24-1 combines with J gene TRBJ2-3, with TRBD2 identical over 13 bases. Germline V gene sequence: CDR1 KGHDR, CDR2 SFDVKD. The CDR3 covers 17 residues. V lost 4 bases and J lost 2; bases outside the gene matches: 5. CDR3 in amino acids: CATSDSGLAGDTDTQYF. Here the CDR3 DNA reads TGTGCCACCAGTGACTCCGGACTAGCGGGAGACACAGATACGCAGTATTTT.

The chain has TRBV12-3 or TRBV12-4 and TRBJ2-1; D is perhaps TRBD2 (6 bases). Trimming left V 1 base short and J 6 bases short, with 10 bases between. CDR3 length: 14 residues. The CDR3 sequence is CASSLELAGNEQFF. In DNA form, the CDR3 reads TGTGCCAGCAGTTTAGAACTAGCAGGCAATGAGCAGTTCTTC.

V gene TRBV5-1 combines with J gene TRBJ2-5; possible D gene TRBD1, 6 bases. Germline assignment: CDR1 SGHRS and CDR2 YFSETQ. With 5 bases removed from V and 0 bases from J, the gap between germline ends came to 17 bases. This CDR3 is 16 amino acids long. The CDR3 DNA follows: TGCGCCAGCAGTGTTGGGGGCGGCCTGTACCAAGAGACCCAGTACTTC. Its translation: CASSVGGGLYQETQYF.

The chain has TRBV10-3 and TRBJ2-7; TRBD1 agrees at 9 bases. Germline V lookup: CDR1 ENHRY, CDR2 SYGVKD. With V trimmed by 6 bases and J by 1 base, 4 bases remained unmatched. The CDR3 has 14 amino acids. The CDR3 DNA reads TGTGCCATCAGCGGACAGGGGAAATCCTACGAGCAGTACTTC. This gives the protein CAISGQGKSYEQYF.

CDR3 region: CSARTGVNQPQHF. CDR3 in DNA: TGCAGTGCTAGGACAGGGGTGAATCAGCCCCAGCATTTT. The chain employs TRBV20-1 and TRBJ1-5; 8 bases match TRBD1. The CDR3 runs to 13 residues. Germline V gives CDR1 DFQATT, CDR2 SNEGSKA (reference sequence). After removal of 3 bases from V and 4 bases from J, the junction contained 2 bases not matched to a gene.

The CDR3 spells CASSSPAVRYTQYF. The CDR3 nucleotides read TGTGCCAGCAGCTCCCCGGCCGTGCGTTATACGCAGTATTTT. V gene TRBV7-2 combines with J gene TRBJ2-3; D gene ambiguous. Germline CDR1 reads SGHTA; CDR2 reads FQGNSA. CDR3 length: 14 amino acids. Trimming cost V 4 bases and J 7 bases, with 15 bases left between them.

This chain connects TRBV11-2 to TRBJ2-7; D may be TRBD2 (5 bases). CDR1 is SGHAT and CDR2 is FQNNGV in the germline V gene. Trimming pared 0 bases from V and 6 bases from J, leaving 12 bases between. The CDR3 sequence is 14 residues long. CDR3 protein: CASSLDRTPSEQYF. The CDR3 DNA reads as TGTGCCAGCAGCTTAGATCGGACTCCCAGCGAGCAGTACTTC.

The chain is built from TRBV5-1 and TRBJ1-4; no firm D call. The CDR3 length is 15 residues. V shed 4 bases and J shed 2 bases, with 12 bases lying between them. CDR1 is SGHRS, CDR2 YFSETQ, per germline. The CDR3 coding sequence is TGCGCCAGCAGCCCCCGGAGCACGACTAATGAAAAACTGTTTTTT. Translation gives CASSPRSTTNEKLFF.

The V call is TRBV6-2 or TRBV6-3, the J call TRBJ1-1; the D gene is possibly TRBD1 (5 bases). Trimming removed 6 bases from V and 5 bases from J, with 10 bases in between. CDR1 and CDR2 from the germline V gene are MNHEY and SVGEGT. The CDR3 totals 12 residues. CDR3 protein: CASSPRQTEAFF. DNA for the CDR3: TGTGCCAGCAGCCCAAGACAGACTGAAGCTTTCTTT.

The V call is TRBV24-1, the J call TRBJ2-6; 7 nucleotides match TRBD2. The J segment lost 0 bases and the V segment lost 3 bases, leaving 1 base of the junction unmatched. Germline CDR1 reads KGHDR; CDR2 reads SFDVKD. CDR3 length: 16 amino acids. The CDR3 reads CATSDAGASGANVLTF. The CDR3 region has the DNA TGTGCCACCAGTGATGCGGGAGCCTCTGGGGCCAACGTCCTGACTTTC.

The CDR3 region is CSAWDGPTQYF. The CDR3 coding sequence is TGCAGTGCTTGGGACGGGCCGACCCAGTACTTC. V and J are TRBV20-1 and TRBJ2-5; D possibly matches TRBD1 or TRBD2 (5 bases each). Germline V gene sequence: CDR1 DFQATT, CDR2 SNEGSKA (reference sequence). V was clipped by 5 bases and J by 7 bases, with 11 bases between them. This CDR3 is 11 amino acids long.

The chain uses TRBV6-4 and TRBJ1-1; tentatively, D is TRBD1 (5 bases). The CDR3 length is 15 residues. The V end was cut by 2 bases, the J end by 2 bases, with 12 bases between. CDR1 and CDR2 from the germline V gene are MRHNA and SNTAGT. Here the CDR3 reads CASSDGKGPNTEAFF. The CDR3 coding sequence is TGTGCCAGCAGTGACGGCAAGGGGCCTAACACTGAAGCTTTCTTT.

DNA for the CDR3: TGCGCAACTAGCGTGAACGCGAATGAGCAGTTCTTC. This sequence encodes CATSVNANEQFF. V gene TRBV20-1 combines with J gene TRBJ2-1; 7 positions agree with TRBD2. This CDR3 region has 12 residues. Germline V gene data show CDR1 as DFQATT and CDR2 as SNEGSKA (reference sequence).

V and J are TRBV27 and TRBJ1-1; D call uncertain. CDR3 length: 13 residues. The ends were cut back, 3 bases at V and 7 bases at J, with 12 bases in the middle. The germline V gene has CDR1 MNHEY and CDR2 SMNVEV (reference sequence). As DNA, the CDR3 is TGTGCCAGCAGTTTCGTAGAGGGTGGTGAAGCTTTCTTT. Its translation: CASSFVEGGEAFF.

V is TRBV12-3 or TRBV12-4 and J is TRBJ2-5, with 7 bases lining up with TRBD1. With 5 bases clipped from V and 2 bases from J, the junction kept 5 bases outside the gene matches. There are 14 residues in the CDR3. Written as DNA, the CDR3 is TGTGCCAGCAGTATGACAGGGAGACAAGAGACCCAGTACTTC. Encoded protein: CASSMTGRQETQYF.

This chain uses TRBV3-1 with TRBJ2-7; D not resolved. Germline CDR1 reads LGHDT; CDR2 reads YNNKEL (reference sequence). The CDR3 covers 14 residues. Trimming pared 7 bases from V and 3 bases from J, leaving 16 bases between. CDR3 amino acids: CASTPRRGVYEQYF. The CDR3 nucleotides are TGTGCCAGCACCCCCAGACGCGGAGTCTACGAGCAGTACTTC.

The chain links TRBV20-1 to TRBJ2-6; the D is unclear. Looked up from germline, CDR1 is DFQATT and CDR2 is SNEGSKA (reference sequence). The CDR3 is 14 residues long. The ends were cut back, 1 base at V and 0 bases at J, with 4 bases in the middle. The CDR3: CSARGPSGANVLTF. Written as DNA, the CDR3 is TGCAGTGCTAGAGGCCCCTCTGGGGCCAACGTCCTGACTTTC.